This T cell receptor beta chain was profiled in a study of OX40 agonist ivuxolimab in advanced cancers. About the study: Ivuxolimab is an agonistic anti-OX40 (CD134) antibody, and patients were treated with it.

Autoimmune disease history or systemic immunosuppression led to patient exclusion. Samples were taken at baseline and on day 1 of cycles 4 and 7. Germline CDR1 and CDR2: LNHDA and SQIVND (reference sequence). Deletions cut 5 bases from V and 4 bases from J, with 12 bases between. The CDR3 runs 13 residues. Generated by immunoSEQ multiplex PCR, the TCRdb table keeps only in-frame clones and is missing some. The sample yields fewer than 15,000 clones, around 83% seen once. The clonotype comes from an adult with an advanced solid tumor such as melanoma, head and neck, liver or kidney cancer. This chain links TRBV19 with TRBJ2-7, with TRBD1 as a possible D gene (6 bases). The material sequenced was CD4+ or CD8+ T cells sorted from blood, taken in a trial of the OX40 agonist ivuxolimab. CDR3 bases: TGTGCCAGTAGTGCACAACAGGGATACGAGCAGTACTTC. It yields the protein CASSAQQGYEQYF.